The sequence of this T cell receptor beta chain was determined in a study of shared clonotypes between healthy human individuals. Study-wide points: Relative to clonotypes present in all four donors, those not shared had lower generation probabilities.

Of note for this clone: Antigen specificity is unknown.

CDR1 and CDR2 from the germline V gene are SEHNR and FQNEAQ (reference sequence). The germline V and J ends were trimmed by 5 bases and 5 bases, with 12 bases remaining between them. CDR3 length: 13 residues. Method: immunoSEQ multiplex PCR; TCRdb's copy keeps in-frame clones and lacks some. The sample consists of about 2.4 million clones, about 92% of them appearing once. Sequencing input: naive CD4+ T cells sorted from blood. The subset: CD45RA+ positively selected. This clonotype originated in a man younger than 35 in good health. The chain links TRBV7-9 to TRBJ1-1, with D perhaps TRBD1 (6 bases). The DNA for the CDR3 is TGTGCCAGCAGCACCGGACAGATTACTGAAGCTTTCTTT. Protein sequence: CASSTGQITEAFF.